Following are 6 T cell receptor beta chains from one sample sequenced in a study of blood T cell repertoires in COVID-19. The table came from immunoSEQ multiplex PCR; TCRdb's copy has only in-frame clones and leaves some out. The sample includes approximately 16,000 clones, around 87% of them seen just once. Sequenced: peripheral blood. These receptors all stem from a man between 60 and 70 years old with acute or convalescent COVID-19.

This sequence joins TRBV28 and TRBJ1-2; TRBD1 matches at 12 bases. This CDR3 comprises 15 residues. Unmatched junction bases numbered 8, after V lost 5 bases and J lost 7 bases. The germline V gene encodes CDR1 MDHEN and CDR2 SYDVKM. This CDR3 is CASSPRDRGRSGYTF. DNA for the CDR3: TGTGCCAGCAGTCCGCGGGACAGGGGGCGGAGTGGCTACACCTTC.

The chain is built from TRBV5-1 and TRBJ1-1, with a tentative D call TRBD1 (6 bases). Germline V gene data show CDR1 as SGHRS and CDR2 as YFSETQ. This CDR3 comprises 17 residues. Trimming cost V 0 bases and J 0 bases, with 15 bases left between them. As DNA, the CDR3 is TGCGCCAGCAGCTTGGGCCCCCGGACAGTTTTGAACACTGAAGCTTTCTTT. Translating it yields CASSLGPRTVLNTEAFF.

The V call is TRBV6-6, the J call TRBJ1-1, with 7 bases identical to TRBD1. The germline V gene encodes CDR1 MNHNY and CDR2 SVGAGI (reference sequence). After removal of 6 bases from V and 4 bases from J, the junction contained 5 bases not matched to a gene. The CDR3 spans 13 residues. The CDR3 spells CASSLHRGTEAFF. The CDR3 DNA sequence: TGTGCCAGCAGCCTCCACAGGGGCACTGAAGCTTTCTTT.

The V and J genes are TRBV14 and TRBJ2-5, with a weak D call TRBD1 (5 bases). Germline CDR1 reads SGHDN; CDR2 reads FVKESK. CDR3 size: 13 residues. V shed 3 bases and J shed 5 bases, with 10 bases lying between them. The DNA of the CDR3 is TGTGCCAGCAGCCAGACAGAAATGGAGACCCAGTACTTC. Translating gives CASSQTEMETQYF.

The gene calls are TRBV4-2 and TRBJ2-1; weak D call: TRBD1 (7 bases). Per the germline V gene, CDR1 is LGHNA and CDR2 is YNFKEQ. CDR3 length equals 16 residues. V lost 4 bases to trimming and J lost 2 bases, with 15 bases between them. The CDR3 here is CASSPGAQGAYNEQFF. The CDR3 DNA follows: TGTGCCAGCAGCCCGGGAGCTCAGGGGGCCTACAATGAGCAGTTCTTC.

The chain carries TRBV5-6 and TRBJ2-6; D is ambiguous. The CDR3 contains 15 residues. The V end lost 0 bases, the J end lost 0 bases, and 4 bases lay between the germline ends. CDR1 SGHDT and CDR2 YYEEEE come from the germline V gene. The chain's CDR3 is CASSLAGSGANVLTF. CDR3 bases: TGTGCCAGCAGCTTGGCGGGCTCTGGGGCCAACGTCCTGACTTTC.